This T cell receptor beta chain was captured by sequencing in a study of shared clonotypes between healthy human individuals. Findings and limits, study-wide: The rarefaction results pointed to incomplete sorted-subset sequencing despite large depth.

Germline loops: CDR1 SGHRS, CDR2 YFSETQ. There are 17 residues in the CDR3. V was cut by 4 bases and J by 0 bases, with 17 bases left in between. As concerns this clone: Its matching antigen is unknown.

TCRdb's copy holds only in-frame clones and misses some; the assay was immunoSEQ multiplex PCR. The sample has around 980,000 clones, about four fifths seen once; the top ten hold under 0.8%. This sequence was found in a man aged 18 to 29 in good health. Some clones in this sample may be carry-over from other donors' samples. This chain links TRBV5-1 with TRBJ1-5; D is perhaps TRBD1 (5 bases). The specimen was memory CD4+ T cells from PBMCs. Sample subset: CD45RA-negative fraction. This chain's CDR3 is CASSADIDPDSNQPQHF. For the CDR3, the DNA is TGCGCCAGCAGCGCGGACATCGACCCCGATAGCAATCAGCCCCAGCATTTT.